The 20 T cell receptor beta chains listed next were all sequenced from one sample in a study of cytomegalovirus exposure and HLA in healthy donors. Primers included in the PCR were 60 Vbeta and 13 Jbeta primers. TCRdb keeps only in-frame clones here, not all; method: immunoSEQ multiplex PCR. This table holds fewer than 150,000 clones, around 73% found once. Sequencing was performed on PBMCs. The source of these receptors is a woman aged 40 to 49 in good health and CMV-seropositive.

Of note for this clone: Its ends do not fully match the called genes, so a read error is possible. Other DNA sequences of this sample code for an identical CDR3. The chain is built from TRBV11-1 and TRBJ1-1; 7 nucleotides match TRBD1. The CDR3 has 15 residues. Germline V gene data show CDR1 as SGHAT and CDR2 as FQDESV (reference sequence). CDR3 region: CASSRRQGIDTEAFF. In DNA form, the CDR3 reads TGTGCCAGCAGCCGAAGACAGGGAATAGACACCGAAGCTTTCTTT.

The CDR3 loop is CASRPAAGSYEQYF. CDR3 bases: TGTGCCAGCAGACCAGCGGCAGGATCCTACGAGCAGTACTTC. The V and J genes are TRBV7-2 and TRBJ2-7; D possibly corresponds to TRBD2 (5 bases). The germline V and J ends were trimmed by 6 bases and 1 base, with 13 bases remaining between them. Germline CDR1 and CDR2: SGHTA and FQGNSA. The length of the CDR3 is 14 residues.

J is TRBJ2-7 and V is TRBV7-3, with D perhaps TRBD1 (5 bases). The CDR3 covers 14 residues. Germline CDR1 is SGHTA and CDR2 is FQGTGA. With 5 bases removed from V and 0 bases from J, the gap between germline ends came to 11 bases. In DNA form, the CDR3 reads TGTGCCAGCAGCCTAGACAGATACTCCTACGAGCAGTACTTC. Its translation: CASSLDRYSYEQYF.

J is TRBJ1-2 and V is TRBV25-1; D might be TRBD1 (5 bases). V lost 4 bases to trimming and J lost 1 base, with 7 bases between them. The CDR3 has 13 amino acids. Germline-derived CDR1 and CDR2 are MGHDK and SYGVNS. Here the CDR3 DNA reads TGTGCCAGCAGTGTAGACAGTAACTATGGCTACACCTTC. Translated: CASSVDSNYGYTF.

This clone was detected once. The chain combines TRBV7-2 with TRBJ1-3, with D perhaps matching TRBD1 (5 bases). V lost 1 base, J lost 5 bases, and 12 bases lay in between. Per the germline V gene, CDR1 is SGHTA and CDR2 is FQGNSA. This CDR3 comprises 15 residues. CDR3 DNA sequence: TGTGCCAGCAGCTTAGGGGGGGTTACTAGAAACACCATATATTTT. The encoded protein is CASSLGGVTRNTIYF.

This clone was observed a few times. J is TRBJ1-2 and V is TRBV9; 11 bases map to TRBD1. Trimming took 0 bases from V and 4 from J; bases not matched to a gene: 20. Germline loops: CDR1 SGDLS, CDR2 YYNGEE. CDR3 length: 21 amino acids. The CDR3 reads CASSVGWEDRGLPFGSYGYTF. For the CDR3, the DNA is TGTGCCAGCAGCGTAGGTTGGGAGGACAGGGGGCTGCCGTTTGGTAGCTATGGCTACACCTTC.

This clone was observed a handful of times. The chain has TRBV7-2 and TRBJ2-1; tentative D call: TRBD1 (6 bases). CDR3 length: 14 amino acids. V was cut by 0 bases and J by 9 bases, with 12 bases left in between. CDR1 is SGHTA, CDR2 FQGNSA, per germline. The CDR3 nucleotides read TGTGCCAGCAGCTTAGCGCACAGGGTGGGTGAGCAGTTCTTC. Residues: CASSLAHRVGEQFF.

This clone has a handful of counts. The J gene is TRBJ2-2, the V gene TRBV11-2, with TRBD1 identical over 8 bases. The CDR3 sequence is 15 residues long. V gave up 1 base and J gave up 7 bases; unmatched junction bases: 5. CDR1 and CDR2 from the germline V gene are SGHAT and FQNNGV. CDR3 protein: CASSLVQGVNGELFF. In DNA form, the CDR3 reads TGTGCCAGCAGCTTAGTACAGGGGGTTAACGGGGAGCTGTTTTTT.

This rearrangement joins TRBV19 to TRBJ1-2, with D hard to call. The CDR3 is 14 residues long. Germline CDR1 is LNHDA and CDR2 is SQIVND (reference sequence). The V end was cut by 6 bases, the J end by 0 bases, with 11 bases between. The CDR3 coding sequence is TGTGCCAGTAGCATTACCGGAGCTAACTATGGCTACACCTTC. Amino acids: CASSITGANYGYTF.

CDR3 residues: CASSRIPGNSYEQYF. The CDR3 nucleotides read TGTGCCAGCAGCCGAATCCCGGGGAACTCCTACGAGCAGTACTTC. The chain uses TRBV27 and TRBJ2-7, with a tentative D call TRBD2 (5 bases). The germline V gene has CDR1 MNHEY and CDR2 SMNVEV (reference sequence). V was cut by 6 bases and J by 0 bases, with 15 bases left in between. This CDR3 is built from 15 residues.

This chain joins TRBV19 and TRBJ1-3; D is unclear. Germline V gene sequence: CDR1 LNHDA, CDR2 SQIVND (reference sequence). Trimming removed 4 bases from V and 0 bases from J, with 7 bases in between. The CDR3 contains 14 residues. The CDR3 DNA reads as TGTGCCAGTAGTAGTCGAGGCTCTGGAAACACCATATATTTT. Protein product: CASSSRGSGNTIYF.

The chain employs TRBV13 and TRBJ1-1, with 9 bases identical to TRBD1. V shed 4 bases and J 0 bases; nucleotides not matched to a gene: 18. The CDR3 sequence is 20 residues long. Germline V gives CDR1 PRHDT, CDR2 FYEKMQ (reference sequence). In DNA form, the CDR3 reads TGTGCCAGCAGCTCCCAGAGAGGACAGGGGCGGGGTCCTATGAACACTGAAGCTTTCTTT. Residues: CASSSQRGQGRGPMNTEAFF.

V usage is TRBV6-1 and J usage is TRBJ1-1; TRBD1 aligns across 8 bases. This CDR3 is 13 amino acids long. V trimming: 6 bases; J trimming: 4 bases; junction bases outside the gene matches: 4. Germline V gene data show CDR1 as MNHNS and CDR2 as SASEGT. The CDR3 sequence: CASSGQGFTEAFF. Written as DNA, the CDR3 is TGTGCCAGCAGCGGACAGGGTTTCACTGAAGCTTTCTTT.

The chain links TRBV10-3 to TRBJ1-1; D is unresolved. Germline CDR1 is ENHRY and CDR2 is SYGVKD. The CDR3 spans 12 residues. Trimming pared 6 bases from V and 8 bases from J, leaving 13 bases between. The chain's CDR3 is CAISPTGREAFF. The CDR3 region has the DNA TGTGCCATCAGCCCTACCGGGAGAGAAGCTTTCTTT.

The CDR3: CASSLGRAYEQYF. The CDR3 DNA reads as TGTGCCAGCAGCTTAGGCAGGGCCTACGAGCAGTACTTC. The chain has TRBV5-6 and TRBJ2-7; D may be TRBD1 (5 bases). The V gene's germline CDR1 is SGHDT and CDR2 YYEEEE. Trimming cost V 2 bases and J 2 bases, with 8 bases left between them. The CDR3 loop spans 13 amino acids. The whole variable domain, remainder taken from reference TRBV5-6 and TRBJ2-7, is DAGVTQSPTHLIKTRGQQVTLRCSPKSGHDTVSWYQQALGQGPQFIFQYYEEEERQRGNFPDRFSGHQFPNYSSELNVNALLLGDSALYLCASSLGRAYEQYFGPGTRLTVT.

The chain has TRBV5-1 and TRBJ2-5, with TRBD2 identical over 8 bases. V shed 5 bases, J shed 4 bases, and the junction held 22 bases outside the gene matches. Germline loops: CDR1 SGHRS, CDR2 YFSETQ. The CDR3 is 19 amino acids. CDR3 nucleotides: TGCGCCAGCAGTTGGTCGACTAGCGTAAACTCAGGAGCCAGAGAGACCCAGTACTTC. Its protein product is CASSWSTSVNSGARETQYF. The full variable domain, in which reference TRBV5-1 and TRBJ2-5 provide the parts outside the CDR3, is KAGVTQTPRYLIKTRGQQVTLSCSPISGHRSVSWYQQTPGQGLQFLFEYFSETQRNKGNFPGRFSGRQFSNSRSEMNVSTLELGDSALYLCASSWSTSVNSGARETQYFGPGTRLLVL.

In this sample, this clone turned up a few times. CDR3 sequence: CASSLGSSTDTQYF. As DNA, the CDR3 is TGCGCCAGCAGCCTCGGGAGTAGCACAGATACGCAGTATTTT. This rearrangement joins TRBV4-3 to TRBJ2-3, with a weak D call TRBD2 (6 bases). CDR3 length: 14 amino acids. The ends were cut back, 4 bases at V and 0 bases at J, with 8 bases in the middle. The germline V gene has CDR1 LGHNA and CDR2 YSLEER.

This clone was recorded only once. The CDR3 nucleotides are TGTGCCAGCAGTGAGGCACAGGGGAACGAGCAGTACTTC. Its protein product is CASSEAQGNEQYF. The chain uses TRBV6-1 and TRBJ2-7, with TRBD1 matching 7 bases. The germline V gene encodes CDR1 MNHNS and CDR2 SASEGT. The CDR3 is 13 amino acids. Trimming took 3 bases from V and 5 from J; bases not matched to a gene: 4.

The V gene is TRBV29-1, the J gene TRBJ1-2, with a possible D match to TRBD1 (5 bases). V shed 3 bases and J shed 8 bases, with 16 bases lying between them. The germline gives CDR1 SQVTM, CDR2 ANQGSEA. This CDR3 spans 13 amino acids. The CDR3 protein is CSVDQGRTSGYTF. The CDR3 DNA reads TGCAGCGTTGATCAGGGAAGAACTAGCGGCTACACCTTC.

This chain joins TRBV7-3 and TRBJ2-2; a weak D match, TRBD1 (5 bases). The V gene's germline CDR1 is SGHTA and CDR2 FQGTGA. V shed 1 base and J shed 4 bases, with 7 bases lying between them. The CDR3 contains 14 residues. The CDR3, as DNA: TGTGCCAGCAGCTTAAGCCAGGGCACCGGGGAGCTGTTTTTT. Translating it yields CASSLSQGTGELFF.